This T cell receptor beta chain was captured in a study of cytomegalovirus exposure and HLA in healthy donors. Findings of the study overall: Around 160 TCR beta chains were listed as cytomegalovirus-associated.

Of note for this clone: Its antigen is not identified.

The PCR employed 60 Vbeta primers together with 13 Jbeta primers. Using immunoSEQ multiplex PCR, the repertoire was profiled, and TCRdb retains in-frame clones only, with some absent. There are roughly 80,000 clones in the sample; 81% occur only once, and about 2% lies in the top ten. Specimen: PBMCs. This receptor was taken from a woman in her thirties in good health and CMV-seronegative.

The DNA for the CDR3 is TGTGCCAGCAGTTTAGGCGGGCCGGGCAATGAGCAGTTCTTC. Translation: CASSLGGPGNEQFF. The chain joins TRBV28 to TRBJ2-1, with a tentative D call TRBD2 (5 bases). V was cut by 2 bases and J by 6 bases, with 11 bases left in between. Per germline, CDR1 MDHEN and CDR2 SYDVKM. This CDR3 comprises 14 residues.